The 15 T cell receptor beta chains in this list originate from one sample, sequenced in a study of OX40 agonist ivuxolimab in advanced cancers. Method: immunoSEQ multiplex PCR; TCRdb's copy keeps in-frame clones and lacks some. The sample carries nearly 65,000 clones, roughly nine tenths recorded once. The specimen was CD4+ or CD8+ T cells sorted from blood, collected in a trial of the OX40 agonist ivuxolimab. The receptors originated from an adult with an advanced solid tumor such as melanoma, head and neck, liver or kidney cancer.

V gene TRBV9 combines with J gene TRBJ2-1, with D unresolved. The V end lost 0 bases, the J end lost 7 bases, and 5 bases lay between the germline ends. This CDR3 is 12 amino acids long. Looked up from germline, CDR1 is SGDLS and CDR2 is YYNGEE. In DNA, the CDR3 is TGTGCCAGCAGCGTAGCACTTAATGAGCAGTTCTTC. Translating gives CASSVALNEQFF.

The rearrangement links TRBV27 to TRBJ2-5, with TRBD2 matching over 7 bases. Per the germline V gene, CDR1 is MNHEY and CDR2 is SMNVEV (reference sequence). CDR3 length: 12 amino acids. J gave up 5 bases and V 10 bases, and 7 bases lay outside the gene matches. CDR3 sequence reads: CANPGGGETQYF. The CDR3 DNA reads as TGTGCCAACCCGGGAGGCGGGGAGACCCAGTACTTC.

J is TRBJ2-7 and V is TRBV4-3, with 11 bases that match TRBD1. The CDR3 has 18 residues. Trimming took 0 bases from V and 3 from J; bases not matched to a gene: 10. Germline values: CDR1 LGHNA, CDR2 YSLEER. The CDR3 sequence is CASSQDRSGTGGIYEQYF. The DNA of the CDR3 is TGCGCCAGCAGCCAAGATAGGTCCGGGACAGGGGGGATCTACGAGCAGTACTTC.

The V and J genes are TRBV25-1 and TRBJ2-1; D not resolved. CDR1 is MGHDK, CDR2 SYGVNS, per germline. V gave up 2 bases and J gave up 6 bases, with 2 bases separating them. This CDR3 is 11 amino acids long. The CDR3 loop is CASSEVNEQFF. The CDR3 DNA is TGTGCCAGCAGTGAAGTCAATGAGCAGTTCTTC.

The chain combines TRBV28 with TRBJ1-1; no clear D. Between the trimmed V and J ends, which lost 1 base and 0 bases, there was a span of 15 bases. In germline, CDR1 is MDHEN, CDR2 SYDVKM. This CDR3 has 17 residues. The CDR3 here is CASSLSVFRQLNTEAFF. In DNA, the CDR3 is TGTGCCAGCAGTTTATCCGTGTTTCGGCAGCTGAACACTGAAGCTTTCTTT.

The gene calls are TRBV2 and TRBJ2-1; a possible D gene is TRBD2 (5 bases). CDR1 SNHLY and CDR2 FYNNEI come from the germline V gene. There are 12 residues in the CDR3. V lost 6 bases and J 6 bases, leaving 9 bases between the germline ends. CDR3: CASRLGVNEQFF. The CDR3 coding sequence is TGTGCCAGCAGATTGGGAGTCAATGAGCAGTTCTTC.

The rearrangement links TRBV27 to TRBJ1-1; D perhaps matches TRBD1 (5 bases). Germline CDR1 and CDR2: MNHEY and SMNVEV (reference sequence). The V gene lost 6 bases and the J gene lost 4 bases, with 21 bases spanning the gap. This CDR3 region has 16 residues. For the CDR3, the DNA is TGTGCCAGCAGCCCCGTAACCGGGCTGGGACCCACTGAAGCTTTCTTT. Translation gives CASSPVTGLGPTEAFF.

The chain couples TRBV6-5 to TRBJ2-3; a weak D match, TRBD1 (5 bases). Trimming stripped 6 bases from V and 2 bases from J, with 12 bases between. CDR1 MNHEY and CDR2 SVGAGI come from the germline V gene. This CDR3 comprises 14 residues. In DNA form, the CDR3 reads TGTGCCAGCAGCCGACAGCGATTCACAGATACGCAGTATTTT. Amino acid sequence: CASSRQRFTDTQYF.

The chain couples TRBV6-5 to TRBJ1-1; no definite D call. The CDR3 is 15 amino acids. Germline V gene sequence: CDR1 MNHEY, CDR2 SVGAGI. V shed 7 bases and J shed 1 base, with 16 bases lying between them. In DNA, the CDR3 is TGTGCCAGCATCCCCCGCCCTCACCCGAACACTGAAGCTTTCTTT. This codes for CASIPRPHPNTEAFF.

The chain recombines TRBV6-5 with TRBJ1-2, with TRBD1 matching 8 bases. Per the germline V gene, CDR1 is MNHEY and CDR2 is SVGAGI. With 0 bases clipped from V and 8 bases from J, the junction kept 8 bases outside the gene matches. The CDR3 is 15 amino acids. This CDR3 reads CASSYSSLTGVGYTF. CDR3 sequence (DNA): TGTGCCAGCAGTTACTCATCCCTGACAGGGGTCGGCTACACCTTC.

The V call is TRBV4-2, the J call TRBJ2-7; the D gene is possibly TRBD2 (6 bases). This CDR3 spans 17 amino acids. Germline values: CDR1 LGHNA, CDR2 YNFKEQ. V was clipped by 0 bases and J by 0 bases, with 15 bases between them. Written as DNA, the CDR3 is TGTGCCAGCAGCCAAGATCTGGAGGGGCCCAGCTCCTACGAGCAGTACGTC. It specifies CASSQDLEGPSSYEQYV.

The CDR3, as DNA: TGTGCCAGTAGACTAGCGGGAGATTTGGAGCAGTTCTTC. Translated, it gives CASRLAGDLEQFF. The V call is TRBV19, the J call TRBJ2-1; 11 bases line up with TRBD2. CDR1 is LNHDA and CDR2 is SQIVND in the germline V gene (reference sequence). The J segment lost 10 bases and the V segment lost 6 bases, leaving 5 bases of the junction unmatched. The CDR3 covers 13 residues.

This sequence joins TRBV6-1 and TRBJ1-2, with a weak D call TRBD1 (5 bases). CDR1 is MNHNS and CDR2 is SASEGT in the germline V gene. The CDR3 is 13 residues long. Trimming took 7 bases from V and 10 from J, leaving 19 bases between them. The CDR3 region is CASTIYGLGDYTF. The CDR3 DNA sequence: TGTGCCAGCACCATCTACGGTCTGGGGGACTACACCTTC.

This chain uses TRBV7-2 with TRBJ2-1; D perhaps matches TRBD1 (7 bases). The V gene lost 7 bases and the J gene lost 8 bases, with 21 bases spanning the gap. This CDR3 comprises 15 residues. Germline CDR1 reads SGHTA; CDR2 reads FQGNSA. CDR3 sequence: CASIPPGGGLDEQFF. The CDR3 DNA reads as TGTGCCAGCATCCCCCCAGGGGGAGGCCTCGATGAGCAGTTCTTC.

V and J are TRBV7-8 and TRBJ2-3; the D gene could be TRBD1 or TRBD2 (5 bases each). V lost 6 bases to trimming and J lost 5 bases, with 6 bases between them. CDR1 is SGHVS and CDR2 is FQNEAQ in the germline V gene. This CDR3 comprises 11 residues. CDR3 coding DNA: TGTGCCAGCAGGGGGGAAGATACGCAGTATTTT. Its protein is CASRGEDTQYF.